Listed here are 32 T cell receptor beta chains from one sample, sequenced in a study of blood T cell repertoires in COVID-19. Using immunoSEQ multiplex PCR, the repertoire was profiled, and TCRdb retains in-frame clones only, with some absent. The data contain over 150,000 clones, over 75% of them seen just once; the ten biggest clones take up over 10%. The sequenced material came from peripheral blood. The source of these receptors is a woman aged 50 to 65 with acute or convalescent COVID-19.

The chain is built from TRBV20-1 and TRBJ1-4, with 11 nucleotides matching TRBD1. V shed 3 bases, J shed 3 bases, and the junction held 12 bases outside the gene matches. This CDR3 comprises 18 residues. Germline V gene lookup returns CDR1 DFQATT and CDR2 SNEGSKA (reference sequence). The CDR3 loop is CSASRHPGQGGANEKLFF. The CDR3 DNA reads as TGCAGTGCTAGTCGTCATCCGGGACAGGGGGGGGCTAATGAAAAACTGTTTTTT.

The chain recombines TRBV28 with TRBJ2-7; a weak D match, TRBD2 (5 bases). The CDR3 has 15 residues. The V end was cut by 3 bases, the J end by 0 bases, with 12 bases between. CDR1 is MDHEN, CDR2 SYDVKM, per germline. This chain's CDR3 is CASSLPLGLSYEQYF. DNA of the CDR3: TGTGCCAGCAGTTTGCCCCTAGGACTCTCCTACGAGCAGTACTTC.

This rearrangement joins TRBV27 to TRBJ1-4; D gene unclear. Germline CDR1 MNHEY, CDR2 SMNVEV (reference sequence). The CDR3 consists of 15 residues. Trimming cost V 6 bases and J 7 bases, with 18 bases left between them. CDR3 sequence reads: CASRSESTRSEKLFF. CDR3 nucleotides: TGTGCCAGCAGATCAGAGTCCACGCGGAGTGAAAAACTGTTTTTT.

The chain employs TRBV15 and TRBJ2-2, with 8 bases lining up with TRBD2. V was pared by 4 bases and J by 1 base, with 5 bases of the junction left unmatched. Germline CDR1 LNHNV, CDR2 YYDKDF (reference sequence). The CDR3 loop spans 16 amino acids. CDR3 sequence: CATSIRAGGNTGELFF. DNA for the CDR3: TGTGCCACCAGCATCCGGGCGGGGGGGAACACCGGGGAGCTGTTTTTT.

The CDR3, as DNA: TGTGCCACCAGTGAGACTAGCGGGAACCACAATGAGCAGTTCTTC. Its protein product is CATSETSGNHNEQFF. The V gene is TRBV24-1, the J gene TRBJ2-1, with TRBD2 matching over 11 bases. The ends lost 4 bases at V and 5 bases at J; junction bases unmatched: 3. The CDR3 sequence is 15 residues long. The germline CDR1 and CDR2 sequences are KGHDR and SFDVKD.

This clone was detected only a few times. The gene calls are TRBV29-1 and TRBJ1-2; 11 bases match TRBD1. This CDR3 contains 14 residues. Germline V lookup: CDR1 SQVTM, CDR2 ANQGSEA. Trimming at V came to 0 bases and at J to 8 bases, leaving 5 bases not matched to a gene. CDR3 DNA sequence: TGCAGCGTTGAAGATGCGGGGACAGGGGGAGGCTACACCTTC. Amino acid sequence: CSVEDAGTGGGYTF.

J is TRBJ1-6 and V is TRBV10-1; D gene uncertain. The CDR3 has 14 amino acids. Germline values: CDR1 WNHNN, CDR2 SYGVQD (reference sequence). Trimming left V 3 bases short and J 5 bases short, with 8 bases between. For the CDR3, the DNA is TGCGCCAGCAGTGAACAGCAAAATAATTCACCCCTCCACTTT. The encoded protein is CASSEQQNNSPLHF.

This clone has just a few counts. The rearrangement joins TRBV9 to TRBJ1-3; 8 bases line up with TRBD1. The CDR3 is 16 residues long. J was trimmed by 0 bases and V by 3 bases; bases with no gene match: 5. Germline CDR1 reads SGDLS; CDR2 reads YYNGEE. CDR3 region: CASSATGASSGNTIYF. DNA for the CDR3: TGTGCCAGCAGCGCGACAGGGGCTAGCTCTGGAAACACCATATATTTT. Full variable domain (remainder filled in from reference TRBV9 and TRBJ1-3): DSGVTQTPKHLITATGQRVTLRCSPRSGDLSVYWYQQSLDQGLQFLIQYYNGEERAKGNILERFSAQQFPDLHSELNLSSLELGDSALYFCASSATGASSGNTIYFGEGSWLTVV.

This clone has a handful of counts. The genes are TRBV19 and TRBJ1-2; maybe TRBD1 (6 bases). CDR3 size: 14 residues. Trimming took 1 base from V and 4 from J, leaving 10 bases between them. CDR1 and CDR2 from the germline V gene are LNHDA and SQIVND (reference sequence). This CDR3 reads CASSIVGHRYGYTF. The CDR3 coding sequence is TGTGCCAGTAGTATAGTGGGACACCGCTATGGCTACACCTTC.

The V gene is TRBV6-2 or TRBV6-3, the J gene TRBJ1-2; 9 bases map to TRBD1. The CDR3 loop spans 16 amino acids. Germline V gives CDR1 MNHEY, CDR2 SVGEGT. With V trimmed by 6 bases and J by 2 bases, 10 bases remained unmatched. The DNA for the CDR3 is TGTGCCAGCAGCTGGGAGAGGGACAGGGCCAACTATGGCTACACCTTC. This translates into CASSWERDRANYGYTF.

The chain is built from TRBV19 and TRBJ2-7, with D uncertain. V lost 3 bases, J lost 4 bases, and 13 bases lay in between. The CDR3 is 14 amino acids. The germline gives CDR1 LNHDA, CDR2 SQIVND (reference sequence). The DNA of the CDR3 is TGTGCCAGTAGTATTTTAGTCGGTTCATACGAGCAGTACTTC. Translated: CASSILVGSYEQYF.

This CDR3 reads CASSQNRGLRPGWVLQYF. DNA for the CDR3: TGTGCCAGCAGCCAGAACAGGGGGCTGAGACCGGGATGGGTCCTGCAGTACTTC. This chain connects TRBV3-1 (or the pseudogene TRBV3-2) to TRBJ2-7; 9 bases agree with TRBD1. V lost 3 bases, J lost 9 bases, and 21 bases stayed unmatched. The CDR3 has 18 residues. Germline V CDR1 and CDR2: LGHDT, YNNKEL (reference sequence).

V is TRBV9 and J is TRBJ1-2, with D tentatively TRBD1 (5 bases). This CDR3 region has 14 residues. Germline CDR1 is SGDLS and CDR2 is YYNGEE. Trimming removed 3 bases at V and 8 bases at J, with 17 bases between. CDR3 nucleotides: TGTGCCAGCAGCGCTGGGTGGGACTACGGGGGCTACACCTTC. This encodes CASSAGWDYGGYTF.

The chain joins TRBV7-9 to TRBJ2-2; no clear D gene. The CDR3 spans 11 residues. CDR1 SEHNR and CDR2 FQNEAQ come from the germline V gene (reference sequence). V gave up 7 bases and J gave up 7 bases, with 7 bases separating them. The CDR3 DNA sequence: TGTGCCAGCACCTTTAGCGGGGAGCTGTTTTTT. It codes for CASTFSGELFF.

There are many counts of this clone. The chain recombines TRBV4-2 with TRBJ2-7, with TRBD1 matching 8 bases. Trimming removed 0 bases from V and 3 bases from J; junction bases left unmatched: 1. This CDR3 is 14 amino acids long. Per the germline V gene, CDR1 is LGHNA and CDR2 is YNFKEQ. CDR3 nucleotides: TGTGCCAGCAGCCAAGATACAGGGGGCTACGAGCAGTACTTC. Its protein is CASSQDTGGYEQYF.

V gene TRBV19 combines with J gene TRBJ1-5, with D hard to call. From germline, CDR1 is LNHDA and CDR2 SQIVND (reference sequence). The germline V and J ends were trimmed by 7 bases and 0 bases, with 13 bases remaining between them. CDR3 length: 15 residues. CDR3 coding DNA: TGTGCCAGTACAGAGGAGGGATATAGCAATCAGCCCCAGCATTTT. Translated, it gives CASTEEGYSNQPQHF.

The gene calls are TRBV11-2 and TRBJ1-1; 9 nucleotides match TRBD1. CDR1 and CDR2 from the germline V gene are SGHAT and FQNNGV. V gave up 5 bases and J gave up 0 bases; unmatched junction bases: 7. This CDR3 spans 16 amino acids. CDR3 sequence reads: CASSPGTGLMNTEAFF. The DNA for the CDR3 is TGTGCCAGCAGCCCCGGGACAGGGCTCATGAACACTGAAGCTTTCTTT.

V usage is TRBV10-2 and J usage is TRBJ2-1; D is unresolved. CDR1 is WSHSY and CDR2 is SAAADI in the germline V gene. The CDR3 contains 12 residues. Trimming removed 4 bases from V and 5 bases from J, with 6 bases in between. CDR3 sequence: CASSGRDNEQFF. The CDR3 DNA reads as TGCGCCAGCAGTGGCCGCGACAATGAGCAGTTCTTC.

In regard to this clone: The identical CDR3 is also encoded by other nucleotide sequences in the sample. The V gene is TRBV19, the J gene TRBJ1-2, with a weak D call TRBD1 (5 bases). Germline V lookup: CDR1 LNHDA, CDR2 SQIVND (reference sequence). V was pared by 6 bases and J by 8 bases, with 10 bases between. This CDR3 is built from 11 residues. This CDR3 reads CASRQGGGYTF. The CDR3, as DNA: TGTGCCAGTAGGCAGGGAGGCGGCTACACCTTC.

The V call is TRBV28, the J call TRBJ2-7; 11 positions agree with TRBD1. V was clipped by 5 bases and J by 4 bases; unmatched bases: 7. CDR1 and CDR2 (germline): MDHEN, SYDVKM. The CDR3 covers 15 residues. The DNA of the CDR3 is TGTGCCAGCAGTCCAACCGGGACAGGGGGTTACGAGCAGTACTTC. Translating gives CASSPTGTGGYEQYF.

The chain carries TRBV7-6 and TRBJ1-1; possibly TRBD1 for D (6 bases). Germline CDR1 reads SGHVS; CDR2 reads FNYEAQ. The CDR3 totals 19 residues. Trimming took 4 bases from V and 0 from J, leaving 24 bases between them. The CDR3 sequence: CASSSKDARVGTLNTEAFF. The CDR3 DNA reads as TGTGCCAGCAGCTCCAAAGACGCACGGGTCGGGACACTGAACACTGAAGCTTTCTTT.

This clone was counted between two and nine times. This chain connects TRBV14 to TRBJ1-1; D not certain. CDR3 length: 16 residues. Trimming removed 0 bases at V and 0 bases at J, with 11 bases between. Germline values: CDR1 SGHDN, CDR2 FVKESK. CDR3 protein: CASSQEGVGLNTEAFF. The CDR3 nucleotides are TGTGCCAGCAGCCAAGAAGGAGTAGGCCTGAACACTGAAGCTTTCTTT.

The chain is built from TRBV11-3 and TRBJ2-1; maybe TRBD1 (6 bases). CDR3 length: 14 amino acids. Germline V CDR1 and CDR2: SGHNT, YENEEA. V lost 5 bases and J 2 bases, leaving 10 bases between the germline ends. Here the CDR3 reads CASSPGQPYNEQFF. CDR3 DNA sequence: TGTGCCAGCAGCCCAGGACAGCCCTACAATGAGCAGTTCTTC.

The gene calls are TRBV6-2 or TRBV6-3 and TRBJ2-1, with 14 nucleotides matching TRBD2. J was trimmed by 6 bases and V by 6 bases; bases with no gene match: 16. This CDR3 is built from 19 residues. Germline V CDR1 and CDR2: MNHEY, SVGEGT. The CDR3 DNA is TGTGCCAGCAGCCCTCGACTAGCGGGAGGGCCAGGGGTGAGCAATGAGCAGTTCTTC. It yields the protein CASSPRLAGGPGVSNEQFF.

The table lists this clone with a count of one. The chain joins TRBV18 to TRBJ2-7; tentatively, D is TRBD1 (5 bases). The CDR3 is made up of 13 amino acids. The V and J ends lost 5 bases and 5 bases respectively, with 13 bases between them. The germline gives CDR1 KGHSH, CDR2 LQKENI. The CDR3 sequence is CASSSQQEDEQYF. The CDR3 DNA reads as TGTGCCAGCTCATCGCAACAGGAAGACGAGCAGTACTTC. Supplemented by reference TRBV18 and TRBJ2-7, the full variable domain reads NAGVMQNPRHLVRRRGQEARLRCSPMKGHSHVYWYRQLPEEGLKFMVYLQKENIIDESGMPKERFSAEFPKEGPSILRIQQVVRGDSAAYFCASSSQQEDEQYFGPGTRLTVT.

The chain links TRBV5-1 to TRBJ2-1; D not certain. Per the germline V gene, CDR1 is SGHRS and CDR2 is YFSETQ. V lost 1 base and J 0 bases, leaving 8 bases between the germline ends. There are 15 residues in the CDR3. CDR3 nucleotide sequence: TGCGCCAGCAGCTTGACAGCCTCCTCCTACAATGAGCAGTTCTTC. Translated: CASSLTASSYNEQFF.

This chain uses TRBV9 with TRBJ2-5, with 8 nucleotides matching TRBD2. The CDR3 runs to 12 residues. Germline V lookup: CDR1 SGDLS, CDR2 YYNGEE. The V and J ends lost 4 bases and 7 bases, in that order; junction bases with no gene match: 3. The CDR3 sequence: CASSLLAGTQYF. The CDR3 coding sequence is TGTGCCAGCAGCCTCCTAGCGGGGACCCAGTACTTC.

This chain joins TRBV4-3 and TRBJ2-1; TRBD2 agrees at 16 bases. CDR3 length equals 16 residues. Germline lookup yields CDR1 LGHNA and CDR2 YSLEER. The junction had 4 bases not matched to a gene; V was cut back by 3 bases and J by 8 bases. The CDR3 sequence is CASSHAGTSGRDEQFF. Written as DNA, the CDR3 is TGCGCCAGCAGCCATGCCGGGACTAGCGGGAGGGATGAGCAGTTCTTC.

The rearrangement joins TRBV3-1 (or the pseudogene TRBV3-2) to TRBJ1-4, with TRBD1 identical over 8 bases. Germline V lookup: CDR1 LGHDT, CDR2 YNNKEL (reference sequence). Germline trimming cut 4 bases from V and 7 bases from J; bases unmatched to any gene: 5. The CDR3 runs 14 residues. The DNA for the CDR3 is TGTGCCAGCAGCCGACTTGACAGGGGTGAAAAACTGTTTTTT. Protein product: CASSRLDRGEKLFF.

The CDR3 here is CASSIRVAQETQYF. The CDR3 nucleotides read TGTGCCAGCAGCATCCGGGTAGCCCAAGAGACCCAGTACTTC. The chain recombines TRBV5-4 with TRBJ2-5, with no clear D. The CDR3 has 14 residues. The V gene's germline CDR1 is SGHNT and CDR2 YYREEE (reference sequence). Trimming cost V 4 bases and J 1 base, with 11 bases left between them.

This sequence joins TRBV28 and TRBJ1-1; 7 bases fit TRBD1. J gave up 4 bases and V 9 bases, and 5 bases lay outside the gene matches. Germline V lookup: CDR1 MDHEN, CDR2 SYDVKM. CDR3 size: 12 residues. The CDR3 is CASRRGRTEAFF. As DNA, the CDR3 is TGTGCCAGTCGAAGGGGGCGCACTGAAGCTTTCTTT.

CDR3 sequence (DNA): TGTGCCAGCAGCCCCGGGGTAGGGTCCACAGAGACCCAGTACTTC. Residues: CASSPGVGSTETQYF. This chain uses TRBV7-9 with TRBJ2-5; TRBD2 might be the D (5 bases). This CDR3 contains 15 residues. Germline values: CDR1 SEHNR, CDR2 FQNEAQ (reference sequence). Trimming removed 5 bases from V and 4 bases from J, with 17 bases in between.